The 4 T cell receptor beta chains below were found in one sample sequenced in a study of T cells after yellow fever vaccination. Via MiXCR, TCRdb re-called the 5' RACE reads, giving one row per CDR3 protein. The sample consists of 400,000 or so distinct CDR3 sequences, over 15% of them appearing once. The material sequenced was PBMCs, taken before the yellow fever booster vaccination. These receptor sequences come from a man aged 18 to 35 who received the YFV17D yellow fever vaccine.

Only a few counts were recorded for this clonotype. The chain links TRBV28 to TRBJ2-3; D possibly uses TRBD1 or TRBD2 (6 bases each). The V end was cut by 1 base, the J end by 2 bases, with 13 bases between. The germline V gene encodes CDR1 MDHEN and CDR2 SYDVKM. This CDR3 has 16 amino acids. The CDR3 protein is CASSLYTGAITDTQYF. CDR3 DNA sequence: TGTGCCAGCAGTTTATATACGGGGGCCATCACAGATACGCAGTATTTT.

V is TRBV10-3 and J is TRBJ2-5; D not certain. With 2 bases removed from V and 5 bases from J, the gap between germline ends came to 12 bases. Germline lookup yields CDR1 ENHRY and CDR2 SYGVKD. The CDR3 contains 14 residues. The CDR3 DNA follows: TGTGCCATCAGTGAGCGGCCGCCCGGTGAGACCCAGTACTTC. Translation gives CAISERPPGETQYF.

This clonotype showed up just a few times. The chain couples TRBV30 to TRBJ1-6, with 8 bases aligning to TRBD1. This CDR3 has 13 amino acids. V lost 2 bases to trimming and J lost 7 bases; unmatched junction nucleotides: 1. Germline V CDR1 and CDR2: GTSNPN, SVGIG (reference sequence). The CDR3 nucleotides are TGTGCCTGGAGTCCAGGGGGCAATTCACCCCTCCACTTT. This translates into CAWSPGGNSPLHF. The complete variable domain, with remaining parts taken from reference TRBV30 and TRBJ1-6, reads SQTIHQWPATLVQPVGSPLSLECTVEGTSNPNLYWYRQAAGRGLQLLFYSVGIGQISSEVPQNLSASRPQDRQFILSSKKLLLSDSGFYLCAWSPGGNSPLHFGNGTRLTVT.

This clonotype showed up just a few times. CDR3 amino acids: CSARADLYSGETQYF. CDR3 DNA: TGCAGTGCTAGGGCCGATTTGTATTCGGGAGAGACCCAGTACTTC. V usage is TRBV20-1 and J usage is TRBJ2-5, with D unresolved. Trimming took off 3 bases at V and 4 bases at J, with 18 bases between the two ends. Germline V gene sequence: CDR1 DFQATT, CDR2 SNEGSKA (reference sequence). This CDR3 is 15 amino acids long.